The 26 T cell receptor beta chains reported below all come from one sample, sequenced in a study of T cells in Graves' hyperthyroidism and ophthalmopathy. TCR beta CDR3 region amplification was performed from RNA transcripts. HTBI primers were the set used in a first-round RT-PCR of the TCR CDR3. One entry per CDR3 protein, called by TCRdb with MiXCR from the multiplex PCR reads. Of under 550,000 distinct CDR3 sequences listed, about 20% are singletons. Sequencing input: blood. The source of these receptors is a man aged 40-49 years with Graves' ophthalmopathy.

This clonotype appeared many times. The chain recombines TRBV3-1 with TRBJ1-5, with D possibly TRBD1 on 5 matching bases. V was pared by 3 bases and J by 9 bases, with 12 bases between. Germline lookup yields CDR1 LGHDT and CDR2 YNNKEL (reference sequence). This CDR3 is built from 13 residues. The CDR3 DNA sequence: TGTGCCAGCAGCCAGGGACTCGGGCTGCCCCAGCATTTT. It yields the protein CASSQGLGLPQHF.

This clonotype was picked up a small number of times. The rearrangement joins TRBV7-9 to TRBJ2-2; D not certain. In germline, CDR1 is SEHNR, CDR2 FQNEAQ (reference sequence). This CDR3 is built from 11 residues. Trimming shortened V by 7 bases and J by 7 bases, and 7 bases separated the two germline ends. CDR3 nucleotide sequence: TGTGCCAGCAACTTCCACGGGGAGCTGTTTTTT. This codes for CASNFHGELFF.

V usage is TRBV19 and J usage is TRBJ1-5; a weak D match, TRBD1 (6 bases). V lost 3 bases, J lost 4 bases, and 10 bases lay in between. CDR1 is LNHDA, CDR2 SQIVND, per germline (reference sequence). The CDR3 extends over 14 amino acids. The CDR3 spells CASSIRGSNQPQHF. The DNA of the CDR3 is TGTGCCAGTAGTATTAGGGGGAGTAATCAGCCCCAGCATTTT.

CDR3 DNA sequence: TGTGCCAGCAGCCAGGGGACAGATCACACTGAAGCTTTCTTT. Translating it yields CASSQGTDHTEAFF. The chain combines TRBV7-9 with TRBJ1-1; 7 bases fit TRBD1. Germline trimming cut 5 bases from V and 3 bases from J; bases unmatched to any gene: 6. CDR3 size: 14 residues. CDR1 is SEHNR, CDR2 FQNEAQ, per germline (reference sequence).

The CDR3 DNA reads TGTGCCATCAGACAGGGAAACATGAATGGCTACACCTTC. Its protein is CAIRQGNMNGYTF. This chain links TRBV10-3 with TRBJ1-2, with D tentatively TRBD1 (6 bases). The CDR3 sequence is 13 residues long. V gave up 6 bases and J gave up 6 bases, with 14 bases separating them. Germline CDR1 and CDR2: ENHRY and SYGVKD.

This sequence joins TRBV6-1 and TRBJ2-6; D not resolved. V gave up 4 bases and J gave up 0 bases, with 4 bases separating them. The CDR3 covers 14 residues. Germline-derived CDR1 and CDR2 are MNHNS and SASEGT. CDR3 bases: TGTGCCAGCAGTGTCCTCTCTGGGGCCAACGTCCTGACTTTC. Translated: CASSVLSGANVLTF.

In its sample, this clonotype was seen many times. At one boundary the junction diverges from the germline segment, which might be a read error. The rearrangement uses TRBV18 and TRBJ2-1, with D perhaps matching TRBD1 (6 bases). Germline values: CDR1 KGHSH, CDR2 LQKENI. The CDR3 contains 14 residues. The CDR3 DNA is TGTGCCAGCTCGCCACGGGACAAGGACAATGAGCAGTTCTTC. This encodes CASSPRDKDNEQFF.

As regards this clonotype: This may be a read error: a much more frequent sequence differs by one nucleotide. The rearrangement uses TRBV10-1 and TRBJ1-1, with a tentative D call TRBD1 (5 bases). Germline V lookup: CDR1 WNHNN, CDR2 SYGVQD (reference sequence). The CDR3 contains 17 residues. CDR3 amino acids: CASSESSLSDRGTGAFF. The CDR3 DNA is TGCGCCAGCAGTGAGAGCAGTCTGAGCGATCGGGGCACTGGAGCTTTCTTT.

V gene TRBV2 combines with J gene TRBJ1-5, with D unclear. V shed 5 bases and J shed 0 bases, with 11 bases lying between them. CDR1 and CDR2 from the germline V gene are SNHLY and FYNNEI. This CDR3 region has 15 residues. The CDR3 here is CASSPRPNSNQPQHF. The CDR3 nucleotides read TGTGCCAGCAGTCCGAGACCGAATAGCAATCAGCCCCAGCATTTT.

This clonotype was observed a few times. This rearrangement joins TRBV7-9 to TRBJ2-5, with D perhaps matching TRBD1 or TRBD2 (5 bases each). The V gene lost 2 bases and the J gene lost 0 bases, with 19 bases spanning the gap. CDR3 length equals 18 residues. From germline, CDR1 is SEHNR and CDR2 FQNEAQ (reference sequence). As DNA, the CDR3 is TGTGCCAGCAGCTTACTGTTCGACCGGGGCGAGTACCAAGAGACCCAGTACTTC. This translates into CASSLLFDRGEYQETQYF.

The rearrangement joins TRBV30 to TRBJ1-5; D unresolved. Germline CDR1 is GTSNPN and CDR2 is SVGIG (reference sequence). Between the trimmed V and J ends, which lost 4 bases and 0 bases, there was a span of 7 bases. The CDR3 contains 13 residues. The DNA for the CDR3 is TGTGCCTGGAATCAGGATAGCAATCAGCCCCAGCATTTT. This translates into CAWNQDSNQPQHF.

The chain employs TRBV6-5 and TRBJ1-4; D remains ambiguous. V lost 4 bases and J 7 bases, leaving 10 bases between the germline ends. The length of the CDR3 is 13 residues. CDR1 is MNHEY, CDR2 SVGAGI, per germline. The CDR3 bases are TGTGCCAGCAGTTTCCGGGCCCCTGAAAAACTGTTTTTT. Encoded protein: CASSFRAPEKLFF.

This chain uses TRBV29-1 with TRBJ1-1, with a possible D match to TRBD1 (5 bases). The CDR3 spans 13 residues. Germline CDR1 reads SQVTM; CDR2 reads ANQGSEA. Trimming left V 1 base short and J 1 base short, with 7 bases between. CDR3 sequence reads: CSVEGGRNTEAFF. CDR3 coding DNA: TGCAGCGTTGAAGGGGGCCGGAACACTGAAGCTTTCTTT.

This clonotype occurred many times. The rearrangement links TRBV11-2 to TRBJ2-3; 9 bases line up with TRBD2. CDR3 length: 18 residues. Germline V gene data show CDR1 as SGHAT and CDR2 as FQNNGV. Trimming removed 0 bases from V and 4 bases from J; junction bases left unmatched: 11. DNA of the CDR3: TGTGCCAGCAGCTTAGATGGCGCGGCTAGCGGGGCCGCAGATACGCAGTATTTT. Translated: CASSLDGAASGAADTQYF.

In DNA, the CDR3 is TGCAGTGCTAGCCTAACAGGGAGGACTAATGAAAAACTGTTTTTT. This translates into CSASLTGRTNEKLFF. The genes are TRBV20-1 and TRBJ1-4; tentatively, D is TRBD1 (6 bases). This CDR3 region has 15 residues. From germline, CDR1 is DFQATT and CDR2 SNEGSKA (reference sequence). Trimming took off 3 bases at V and 2 bases at J, with 13 bases between the two ends.

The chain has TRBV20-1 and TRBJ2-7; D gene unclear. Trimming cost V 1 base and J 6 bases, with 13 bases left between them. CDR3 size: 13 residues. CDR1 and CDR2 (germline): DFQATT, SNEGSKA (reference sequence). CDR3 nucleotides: TGCAGTGCTAGAGGGCCTCTTCAAGCCGAGCAGTACTTC. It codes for CSARGPLQAEQYF.

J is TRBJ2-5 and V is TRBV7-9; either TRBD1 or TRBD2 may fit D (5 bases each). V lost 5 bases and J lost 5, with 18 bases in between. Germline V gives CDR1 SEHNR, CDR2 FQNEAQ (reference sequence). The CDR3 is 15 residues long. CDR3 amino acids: CASSVNGAGVETQYF. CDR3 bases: TGTGCCAGCAGCGTGAACGGGGCCGGGGTCGAGACCCAGTACTTC.

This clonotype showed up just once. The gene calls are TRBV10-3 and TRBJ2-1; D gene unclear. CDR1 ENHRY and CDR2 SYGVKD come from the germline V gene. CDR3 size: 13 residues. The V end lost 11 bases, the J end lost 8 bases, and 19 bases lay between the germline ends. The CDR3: CAALDAWVDEQFF. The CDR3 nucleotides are TGTGCCGCACTCGACGCCTGGGTGGATGAGCAGTTCTTC.

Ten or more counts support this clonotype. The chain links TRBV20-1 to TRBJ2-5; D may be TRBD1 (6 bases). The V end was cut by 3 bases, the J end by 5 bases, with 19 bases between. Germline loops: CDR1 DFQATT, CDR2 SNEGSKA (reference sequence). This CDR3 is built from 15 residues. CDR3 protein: CSASGHGAGVETQYF. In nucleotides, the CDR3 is TGCAGTGCTAGTGGTCATGGGGCAGGGGTGGAGACCCAGTACTTC.

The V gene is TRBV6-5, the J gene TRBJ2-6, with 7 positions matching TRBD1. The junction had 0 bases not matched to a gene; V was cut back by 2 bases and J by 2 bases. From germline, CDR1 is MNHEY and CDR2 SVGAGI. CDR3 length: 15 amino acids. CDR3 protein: CASSYTGAGANVLTF. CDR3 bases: TGTGCCAGCAGTTACACAGGGGCTGGGGCCAACGTCCTGACTTTC.

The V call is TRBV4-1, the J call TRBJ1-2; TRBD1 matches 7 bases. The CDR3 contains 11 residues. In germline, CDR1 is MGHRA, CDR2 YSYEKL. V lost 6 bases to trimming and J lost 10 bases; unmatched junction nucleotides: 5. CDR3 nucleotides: TGCGCCAGCAGAGAGGGGGCAGTCTACACCTTC. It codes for CASREGAVYTF.

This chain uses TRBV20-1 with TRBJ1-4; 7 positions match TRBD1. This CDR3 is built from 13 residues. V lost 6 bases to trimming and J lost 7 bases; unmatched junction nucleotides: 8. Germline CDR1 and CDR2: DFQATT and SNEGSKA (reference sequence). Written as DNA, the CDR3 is TGCAGTGCCGCCGGGACAGAGGGTGAAAAACTGTTTTTT. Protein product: CSAAGTEGEKLFF.

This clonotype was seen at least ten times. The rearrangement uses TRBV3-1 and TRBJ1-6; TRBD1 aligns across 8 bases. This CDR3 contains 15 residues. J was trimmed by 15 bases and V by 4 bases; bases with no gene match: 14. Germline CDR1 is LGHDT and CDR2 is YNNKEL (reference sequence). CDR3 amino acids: CASSRLSGTGSLLHF. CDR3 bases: TGTGCCAGCAGCCGACTCTCCGGGACAGGTTCTCTCCTCCACTTT. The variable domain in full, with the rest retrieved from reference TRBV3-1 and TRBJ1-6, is DTAVSQTPKYLVTQMGNDKSIKCEQNLGHDTMYWYKQDSKKFLKIMFSYNNKELIINETVPNRFSPKSPDKAHLNLHINSLELGDSAVYFCASSRLSGTGSLLHFGNGTRLTVT.

The CDR3 DNA sequence: TGTGCCAGCAGTTTGGAACTAGCGGGTTCCCTGGGCGAGCAGTTCTTC. Its translation: CASSLELAGSLGEQFF. The chain recombines TRBV6-5 with TRBJ2-1; 9 nucleotides agree with TRBD2. The CDR3 is 16 residues long. V was pared by 4 bases and J by 10 bases, with 14 bases of the junction left unmatched. The germline V gene encodes CDR1 MNHEY and CDR2 SVGAGI.

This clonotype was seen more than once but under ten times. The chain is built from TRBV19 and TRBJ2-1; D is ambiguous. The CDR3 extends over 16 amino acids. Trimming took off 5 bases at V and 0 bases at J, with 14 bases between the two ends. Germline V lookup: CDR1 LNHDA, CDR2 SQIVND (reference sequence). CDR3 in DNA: TGTGCCAGTAGTCTCGGGTCCTTGAGCTCCTACAATGAGCAGTTCTTC. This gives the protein CASSLGSLSSYNEQFF.

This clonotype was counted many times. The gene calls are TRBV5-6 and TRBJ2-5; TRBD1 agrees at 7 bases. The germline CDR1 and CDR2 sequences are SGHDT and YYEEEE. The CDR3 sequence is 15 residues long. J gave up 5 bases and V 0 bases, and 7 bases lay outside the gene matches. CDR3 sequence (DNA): TGTGCCAGCAGCTTGGGACAGGGTTCGAAGGAGACCCAGTACTTC. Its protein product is CASSLGQGSKETQYF.